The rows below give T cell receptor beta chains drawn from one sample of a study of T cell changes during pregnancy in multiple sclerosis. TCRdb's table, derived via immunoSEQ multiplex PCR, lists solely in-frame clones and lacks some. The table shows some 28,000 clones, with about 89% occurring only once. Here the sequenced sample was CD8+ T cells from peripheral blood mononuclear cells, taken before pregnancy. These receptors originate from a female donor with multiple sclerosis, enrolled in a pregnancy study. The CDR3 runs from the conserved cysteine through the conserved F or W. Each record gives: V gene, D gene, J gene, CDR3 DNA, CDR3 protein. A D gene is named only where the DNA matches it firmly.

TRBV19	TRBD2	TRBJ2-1	TGTGCCAGTGGTGGCGGGACTAGCGCTATGCATGAGCAGTTCTTC	CASGGGTSAMHEQFF
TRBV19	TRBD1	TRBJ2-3	TGTGCCAGTAGTCCAGGGGACAGGGTGGCAGATACGCAGTATTTT	CASSPGDRVADTQYF
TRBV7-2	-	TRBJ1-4	TGTGCCAGCAGCTCGGGGTCTTTCCGAGGGGGACTGTTTTTT	CASSSGSFRGGLFF
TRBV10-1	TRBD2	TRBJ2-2	TGCGCCAGCCCTAGCGGGACCAAAGACCTAACGAACACCGGGGAGCTGTTTTTT	CASPSGTKDLTNTGELFF
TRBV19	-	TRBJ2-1	TGTGCCAGTAGTATTATTGAGAGTTCCTACAATGAGCAGTTCTTC	CASSIIESSYNEQFF
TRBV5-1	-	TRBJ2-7	TGCGCCAGCAGCTCGGGGGTTTCCTACGAGCAGTACTTC	CASSSGVSYEQYF
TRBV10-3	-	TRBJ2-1	TGTGCCATCAGTTCACCCACTGTGCATGAGCAGTTCTTC	CAISSPTVHEQFF
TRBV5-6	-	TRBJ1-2	TGTGCCAGCAGCTTGGCGCCCTCCCAGGGCTACACCTTC	CASSLAPSQGYTF
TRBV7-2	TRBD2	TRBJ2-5	TGTGCCAGCAGCATGACTAGCGGGAGGCGGGGAGAGACCCAGTACTTC	CASSMTSGRRGETQYF
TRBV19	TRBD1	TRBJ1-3	TGTGCCTCCAGACAGGGGATAGAGACTGGAAACACCATATATTTT	CASRQGIETGNTIYF
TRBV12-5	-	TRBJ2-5	TGTGCTAGTGGTTCCCGTGAAGCCACCCTCGTTGAGACCCAGTACTTC	CASGSREATLVETQYF
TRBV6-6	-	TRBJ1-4	TGTGCCAGCAGTTACGCAGGGGAAAAACTGTTTTTT	CASSYAGEKLFF
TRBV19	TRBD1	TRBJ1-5	TGTGCCAGTAAATCCACAGGGGGCAATCAGCCCCAGCATTTT	CASKSTGGNQPQHF
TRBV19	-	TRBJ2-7	TGTGCCAGTAGTCCTTTTCTTAGGGACAACTCCTACGAGCAGTACTTC	CASSPFLRDNSYEQYF
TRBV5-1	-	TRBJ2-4	TGCGCCAGCAGCTTGGACGGACATCGAAACATTCAGTACTTC	CASSLDGHRNIQYF
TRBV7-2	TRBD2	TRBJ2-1	TGTGCCAGCAGCTTGGCCGGGAGGGCTGGGAATGAGCAGTTCTTC	CASSLAGRAGNEQFF
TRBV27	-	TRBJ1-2	TGTGCCAGCAGTTTAACTGGTTCCTATGGCTACACCTTC	CASSLTGSYGYTF